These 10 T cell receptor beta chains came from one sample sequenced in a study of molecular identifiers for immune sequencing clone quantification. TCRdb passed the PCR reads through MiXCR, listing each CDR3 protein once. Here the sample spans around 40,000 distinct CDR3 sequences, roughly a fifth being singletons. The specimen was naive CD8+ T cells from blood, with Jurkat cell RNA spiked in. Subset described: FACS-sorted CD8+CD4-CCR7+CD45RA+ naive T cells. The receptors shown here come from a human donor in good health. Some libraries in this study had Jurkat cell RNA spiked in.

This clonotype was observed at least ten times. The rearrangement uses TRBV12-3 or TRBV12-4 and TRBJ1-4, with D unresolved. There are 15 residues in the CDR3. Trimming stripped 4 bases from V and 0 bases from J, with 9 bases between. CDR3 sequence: CASSSPLTTNEKLFF. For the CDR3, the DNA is TGTGCCAGCAGTTCGCCTCTTACAACTAATGAAAAACTGTTTTTT.

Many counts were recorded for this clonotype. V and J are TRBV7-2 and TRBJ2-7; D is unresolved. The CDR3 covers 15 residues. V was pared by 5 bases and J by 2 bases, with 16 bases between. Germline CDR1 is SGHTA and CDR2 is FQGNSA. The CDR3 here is CASSPSPDTTYEQYF. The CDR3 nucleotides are TGTGCCAGCAGCCCGAGCCCCGATACGACCTACGAGCAGTACTTC.

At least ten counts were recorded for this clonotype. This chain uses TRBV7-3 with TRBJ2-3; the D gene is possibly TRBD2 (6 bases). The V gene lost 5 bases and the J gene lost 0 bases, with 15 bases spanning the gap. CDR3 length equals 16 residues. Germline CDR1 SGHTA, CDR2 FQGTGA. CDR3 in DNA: TGTGCCAGCAGCACTACGGGACTTACAAGCACAGATACGCAGTATTTT. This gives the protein CASSTTGLTSTDTQYF.

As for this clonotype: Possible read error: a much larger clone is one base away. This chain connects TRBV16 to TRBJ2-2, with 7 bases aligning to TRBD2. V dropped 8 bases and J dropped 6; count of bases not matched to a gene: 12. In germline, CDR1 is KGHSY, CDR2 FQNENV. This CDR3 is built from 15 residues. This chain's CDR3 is CASCPSSGWAGELFF. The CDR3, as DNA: TGTGCCAGCTGCCCTTCTAGCGGCTGGGCCGGGGAGCTGTTTTTT.

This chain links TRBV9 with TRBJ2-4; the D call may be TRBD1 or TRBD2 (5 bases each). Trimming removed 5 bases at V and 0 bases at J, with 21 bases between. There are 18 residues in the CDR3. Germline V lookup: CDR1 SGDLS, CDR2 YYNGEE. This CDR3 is CASRFRDPRDLAKNIQYF. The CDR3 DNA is TGTGCCAGCAGATTCCGGGACCCAAGAGATCTAGCCAAAAACATTCAGTACTTC.

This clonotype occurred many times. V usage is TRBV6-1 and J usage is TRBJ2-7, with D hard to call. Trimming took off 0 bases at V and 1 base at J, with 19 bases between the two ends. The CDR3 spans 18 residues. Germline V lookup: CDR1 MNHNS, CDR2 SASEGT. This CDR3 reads CASSEAPSAALSSYEQYF. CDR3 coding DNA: TGTGCCAGCAGTGAAGCCCCATCGGCAGCCCTGAGTTCCTACGAGCAGTACTTC.

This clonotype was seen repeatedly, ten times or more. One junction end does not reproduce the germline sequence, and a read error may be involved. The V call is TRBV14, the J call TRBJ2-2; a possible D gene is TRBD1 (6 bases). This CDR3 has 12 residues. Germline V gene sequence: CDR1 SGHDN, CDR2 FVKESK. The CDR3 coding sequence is TGTACCAGCAGCCCGGACAGAGGGGAGCTGTTTTTT. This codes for CTSSPDRGELFF.

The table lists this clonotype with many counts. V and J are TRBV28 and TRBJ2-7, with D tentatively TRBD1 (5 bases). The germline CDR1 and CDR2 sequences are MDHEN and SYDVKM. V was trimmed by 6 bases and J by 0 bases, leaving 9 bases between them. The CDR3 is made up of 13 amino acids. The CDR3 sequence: CASSPGFSYEQYF. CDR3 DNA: TGTGCCAGCAGCCCAGGGTTCTCCTACGAGCAGTACTTC. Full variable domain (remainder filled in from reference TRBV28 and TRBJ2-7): DVKVTQSSRYLVKRTGEKVFLECVQDMDHENMFWYRQDPGLGLRLIYFSYDVKMKEKGDIPEGYSVSREKKERFSLILESASTNQTSMYLCASSPGFSYEQYFGPGTRLTVT.

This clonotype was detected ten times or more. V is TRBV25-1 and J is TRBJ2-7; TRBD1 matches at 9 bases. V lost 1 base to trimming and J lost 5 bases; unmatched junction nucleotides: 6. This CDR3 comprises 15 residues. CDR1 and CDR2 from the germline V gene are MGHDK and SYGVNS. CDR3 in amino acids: CASSEWTGTGNEQYF. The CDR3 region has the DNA TGTGCCAGCAGTGAATGGACCGGGACAGGGAACGAGCAGTACTTC.

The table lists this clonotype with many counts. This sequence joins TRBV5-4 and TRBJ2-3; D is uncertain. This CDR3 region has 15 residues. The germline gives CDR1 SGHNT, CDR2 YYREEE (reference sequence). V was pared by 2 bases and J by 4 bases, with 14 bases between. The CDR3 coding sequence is TGTGCCAGCAGCTTTGTGGGCTCAGCACCAGATACGCAGTATTTT. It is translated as CASSFVGSAPDTQYF.